Listed here are 2 T cell receptor beta chains from one sample, sequenced in a study of T cells after yellow fever vaccination. In TCRdb, the 5' RACE reads were re-called with MiXCR into one record per CDR3 protein. This table has nearly 45,000 distinct CDR3 sequences, about 6.8% appearing once. The sample in question was CD8+ T cells not binding an NS4B(214-222) dextramer, sorted from PBMCs, obtained 45 days after the yellow fever booster vaccination. These TCRs come from a man aged 25-45 years who received the YFV17D yellow fever vaccine.

This clonotype was seen a handful of times. This rearrangement joins TRBV5-5 to TRBJ2-7; D is possibly TRBD2 (5 bases). The CDR3 length is 15 residues. Germline CDR1 reads SGHKS; CDR2 reads YYEKEE (reference sequence). V lost 1 base and J lost 0, with 11 bases in between. The CDR3 loop is CASSLSKEGSYEQYF. The CDR3, as DNA: TGTGCCAGCAGCTTGAGTAAAGAGGGCTCCTACGAGCAGTACTTC.

In the case of this clonotype: Since a much larger clone is just one base distant, this may be a read error. The CDR3 spells CAGSQSAHYEQYF. The CDR3 region has the DNA TGTGCCGGCAGCCAGAGTGCTCACTACGAGCAGTACTTC. The chain has TRBV2 and TRBJ2-7; D gene unclear. Germline CDR1 and CDR2: SNHLY and FYNNEI. The CDR3 is 13 residues long.